Detailed here is one TCR beta chain. The antigen remains unidentified. Germline values: CDR1 SQVTM, CDR2 ANQGSEA. This CDR3 is built from 12 residues. Losses at the gene ends were 6 bases for V and 5 bases for J; bases not matched to a gene: 6. TCR libraries were built from 500 to 550 ng of total RNA by linear amplification. As handled by the study authors: A handful of healthy donors contributed around 85,000 sequenced TCR alpha transcripts. TCRdb analysed the reads with MiXCR anew, one entry per CDR3 protein. These V and J calls are TCRdb output, not the study's own analysis. The data contain roughly 200,000 distinct CDR3 sequences, around 74% of them singletons. The record originates from a study of healthy donors' naive CD4 and CD8 T cells. Study results and caveats: CDR3 charge plus V and J genes appeared to account for approximately 14% of CD4/CD8 variance. Bias from naive T cell homeostatic proliferation was not addressed. Alpha and beta chains were sequenced in bulk without pairing.

The chain joins TRBV29-1 to TRBJ2-5; TRBD2 matches 7 bases. Material: naive CD4+ and CD8+ T cells sorted from blood, pooled from several donors. This sequence originates from a pool of human donors in good health; the sample pools cells from several healthy donors. The CDR3 DNA follows: TGCAGCGTACTTCAGGGAGGGGAGACCCAGTACTTC. It yields the protein CSVLQGGETQYF.